The present T cell receptor (beta chain) was sequenced within a study of blood T cell repertoires in COVID-19. Clones were sequenced by immunoSEQ multiplex PCR, and TCRdb holds only the in-frame ones, with some missing. Of some 160,000 clones listed, 80% to 90% were seen once; the top ten hold less than 3%. Germline assignment: CDR1 WNHNN and CDR2 SYGVQD (reference sequence). With V trimmed by 3 bases and J by 6 bases, 7 bases remained unmatched. The CDR3 totals 15 residues. The sample comprised peripheral blood. This clonotype was sampled from a man in his 60s with acute or convalescent COVID-19. The V and J genes are TRBV10-1 and TRBJ2-2, with 7 bases fitting TRBD2. The CDR3: CASSELAGVAGELFF. DNA of the CDR3: TGCGCCAGCAGTGAACTCGCGGGGGTAGCCGGGGAGCTGTTTTTT.